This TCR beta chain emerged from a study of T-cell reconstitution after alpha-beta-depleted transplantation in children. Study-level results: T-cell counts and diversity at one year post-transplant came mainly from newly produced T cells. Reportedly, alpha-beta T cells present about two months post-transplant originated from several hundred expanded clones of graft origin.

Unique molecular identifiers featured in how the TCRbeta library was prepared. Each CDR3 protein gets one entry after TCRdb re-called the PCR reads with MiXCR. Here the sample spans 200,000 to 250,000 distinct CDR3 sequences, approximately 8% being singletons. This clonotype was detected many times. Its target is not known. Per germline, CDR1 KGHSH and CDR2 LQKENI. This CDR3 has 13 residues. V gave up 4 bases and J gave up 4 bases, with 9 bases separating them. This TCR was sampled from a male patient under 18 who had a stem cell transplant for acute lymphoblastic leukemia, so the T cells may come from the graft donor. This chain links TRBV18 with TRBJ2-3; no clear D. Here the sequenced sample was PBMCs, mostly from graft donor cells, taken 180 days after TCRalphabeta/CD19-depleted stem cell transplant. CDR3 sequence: CASSRDDADTQYF. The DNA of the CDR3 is TGTGCCAGCTCACGAGACGATGCAGATACGCAGTATTTT. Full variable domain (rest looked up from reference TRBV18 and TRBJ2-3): NAGVMQNPRHLVRRRGQEARLRCSPMKGHSHVYWYRQLPEEGLKFMVYLQKENIIDESGMPKERFSAEFPKEGPSILRIQQVVRGDSAAYFCASSRDDADTQYFGPGTRLTVL.